The subject of this entry is one TCR beta chain. Its cognate antigen is unknown. Though probably carrying unrecorded immune exposures, donors were nominally healthy at sampling. These data come from a study of cytomegalovirus exposure and HLA in healthy donors. Regarding the study as a whole: TCR beta chains associated with HLA were, in a later analysis, more clonally expanded than equally common others. The authors later linked a missense DCLRE1C variant to TCR beta V- and J-gene trimming. TCR beta V segments were, for the most part, productive about 90% or about 30% of the time in an earlier analysis.

The V gene's germline CDR1 is SGHTA and CDR2 FQGNSA. This CDR3 spans 13 amino acids. Between the trimmed V and J ends, which lost 1 base and 5 bases, there was a span of 6 bases. Primers included in the PCR were 60 Vbeta and 13 Jbeta primers. TCRdb's table, derived via immunoSEQ multiplex PCR, lists solely in-frame clones and lacks some. The table lists 75,000 to 100,000 clones, about 81% of them singletons. What was sequenced was PBMCs. The clonotype comes from a man between 40 and 49 years old in good health and CMV-seropositive. The chain uses TRBV7-2 and TRBJ1-5; D call uncertain. The CDR3 DNA is TGTGCCAGCAGCTTAGTGGCAGATCAGCCCCAGCATTTT. This translates into CASSLVADQPQHF.